This TCR beta chain comes out of a study of CD8 T cells in Susac syndrome. Sequencing targeted TCR beta in T cells from blood (CD8+ and CD4+). The junction had 10 bases not matched to a gene; V was cut back by 6 bases and J by 8 bases. The CDR3 is 15 residues long. Germline CDR1 and CDR2: MNHEY and SMNVEV (reference sequence). RNA totalling roughly 0.45 to 1 ug underwent reverse transcription with random hexamers. TCRdb ran MiXCR on the immunoSEQ multiplex PCR reads and lists one entry per CDR3 protein. The sample records 250,000 to 300,000 distinct CDR3 sequences, 70% to 90% being singletons. The TCR sequence derives from a human donor with multiple sclerosis. The specimen was CD8+ T cells from PBMCs. This chain uses TRBV27 with TRBJ2-3; 11 bases map to TRBD2. The CDR3 spells CASSLSGRAEGTQYF. As DNA, the CDR3 is TGTGCCAGCAGCCTTAGCGGGAGGGCCGAAGGTACGCAGTATTTT.